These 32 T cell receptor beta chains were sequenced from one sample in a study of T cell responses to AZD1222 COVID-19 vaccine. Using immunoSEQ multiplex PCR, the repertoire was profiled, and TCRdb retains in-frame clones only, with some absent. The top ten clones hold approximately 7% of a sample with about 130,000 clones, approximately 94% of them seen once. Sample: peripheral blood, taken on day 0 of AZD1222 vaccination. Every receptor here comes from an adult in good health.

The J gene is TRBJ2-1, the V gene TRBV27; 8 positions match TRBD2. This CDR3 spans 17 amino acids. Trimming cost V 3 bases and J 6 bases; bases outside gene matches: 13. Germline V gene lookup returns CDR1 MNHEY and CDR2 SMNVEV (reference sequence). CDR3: CASSLGAGGRKGNEQFF. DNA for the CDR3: TGTGCCAGCAGTTTGGGGGCGGGAGGACGGAAGGGCAATGAGCAGTTCTTC.

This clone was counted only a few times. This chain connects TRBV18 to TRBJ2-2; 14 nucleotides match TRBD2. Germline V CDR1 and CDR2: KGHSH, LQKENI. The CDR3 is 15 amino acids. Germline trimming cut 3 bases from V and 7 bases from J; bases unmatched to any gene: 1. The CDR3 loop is CASSPGLAGDGELFF. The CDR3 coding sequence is TGTGCCAGCTCACCGGGACTAGCGGGAGACGGGGAGCTGTTTTTT.

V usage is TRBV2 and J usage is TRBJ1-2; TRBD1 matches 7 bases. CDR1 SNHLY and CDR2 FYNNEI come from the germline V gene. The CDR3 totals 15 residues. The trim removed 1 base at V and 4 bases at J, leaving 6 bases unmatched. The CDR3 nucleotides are TGTGCCAGCAGTGAAGGTGGACAGGCTTTCTATGGCTACACCTTC. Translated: CASSEGGQAFYGYTF. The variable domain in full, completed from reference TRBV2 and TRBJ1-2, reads EPEVTQTPSHQVTQMGQEVILRCVPISNHLYFYWYRQILGQKVEFLVSFYNNEISEKSEIFDDQFSVERPDGSNFTLKIRSTKLEDSAMYFCASSEGGQAFYGYTFGSGTRLTVV.

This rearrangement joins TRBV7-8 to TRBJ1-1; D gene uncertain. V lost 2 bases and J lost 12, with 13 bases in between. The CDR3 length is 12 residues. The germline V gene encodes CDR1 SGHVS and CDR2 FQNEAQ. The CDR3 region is CASSLNRQNPFF. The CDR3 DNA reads TGTGCCAGCAGCTTAAATCGCCAGAATCCTTTCTTT. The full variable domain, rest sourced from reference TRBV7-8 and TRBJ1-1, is GAGVSQSPRYKVAKRGQDVALRCDPISGHVSLFWYQQALGQGPEFLTYFQNEAQLDKSGLPSDRFFAERPEGSVSTLKIQRTQQEDSAVYLCASSLNRQNPFFGQGTRLTVV.

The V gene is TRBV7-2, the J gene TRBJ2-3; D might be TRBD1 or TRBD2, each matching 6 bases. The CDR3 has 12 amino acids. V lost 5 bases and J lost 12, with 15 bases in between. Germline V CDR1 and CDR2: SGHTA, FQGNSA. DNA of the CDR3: TGTGCCAGCAGCCTTGAAAGGGGGACTCAGTATTTT. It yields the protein CASSLERGTQYF.

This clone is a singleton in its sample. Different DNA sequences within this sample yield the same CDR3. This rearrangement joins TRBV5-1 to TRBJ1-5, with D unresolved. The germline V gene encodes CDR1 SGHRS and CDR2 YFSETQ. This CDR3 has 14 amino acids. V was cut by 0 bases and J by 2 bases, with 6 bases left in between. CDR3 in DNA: TGCGCCAGCAGCTTGGCCGGGGGCAATCAGCCCCAGCATTTT. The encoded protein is CASSLAGGNQPQHF.

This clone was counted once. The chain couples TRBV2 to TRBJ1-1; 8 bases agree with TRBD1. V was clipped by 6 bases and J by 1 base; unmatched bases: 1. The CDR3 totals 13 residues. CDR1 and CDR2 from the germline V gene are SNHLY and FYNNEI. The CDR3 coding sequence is TGTGCCAGCAGGGGACAGGAGAACACTGAAGCTTTCTTT. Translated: CASRGQENTEAFF. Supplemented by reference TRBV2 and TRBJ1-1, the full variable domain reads EPEVTQTPSHQVTQMGQEVILRCVPISNHLYFYWYRQILGQKVEFLVSFYNNEISEKSEIFDDQFSVERPDGSNFTLKIRSTKLEDSAMYFCASRGQENTEAFFGQGTRLTVV.

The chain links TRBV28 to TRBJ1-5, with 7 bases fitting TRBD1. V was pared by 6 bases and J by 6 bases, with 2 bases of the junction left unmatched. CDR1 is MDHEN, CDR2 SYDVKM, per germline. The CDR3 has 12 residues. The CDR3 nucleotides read TGTGCCAGCAGGCAGGGGGGTCAGCCCCAGCATTTT. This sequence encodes CASRQGGQPQHF.

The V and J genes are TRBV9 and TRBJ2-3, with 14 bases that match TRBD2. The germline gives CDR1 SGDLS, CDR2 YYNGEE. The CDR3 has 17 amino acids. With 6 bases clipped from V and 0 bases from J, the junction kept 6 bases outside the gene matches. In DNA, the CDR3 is TGTGCCAGCACGGGACTAGCGGGAGCCCCTAGCACAGATACGCAGTATTTT. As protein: CASTGLAGAPSTDTQYF.

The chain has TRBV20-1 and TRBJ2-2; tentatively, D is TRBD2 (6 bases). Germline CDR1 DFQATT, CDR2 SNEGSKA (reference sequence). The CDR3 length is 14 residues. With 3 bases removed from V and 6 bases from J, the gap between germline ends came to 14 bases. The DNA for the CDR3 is TGCAGTGCTAGTTCCGGGAGTAGGGCCGGGGAGCTGTTTTTT. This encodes CSASSGSRAGELFF.

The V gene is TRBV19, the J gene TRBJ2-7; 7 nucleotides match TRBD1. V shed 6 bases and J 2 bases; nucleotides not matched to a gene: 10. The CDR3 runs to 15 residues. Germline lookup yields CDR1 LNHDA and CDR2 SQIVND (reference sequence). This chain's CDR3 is CASRTSGGITYEQYF. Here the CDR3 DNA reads TGTGCCAGTAGGACTTCAGGGGGTATCACCTACGAGCAGTACTTC.

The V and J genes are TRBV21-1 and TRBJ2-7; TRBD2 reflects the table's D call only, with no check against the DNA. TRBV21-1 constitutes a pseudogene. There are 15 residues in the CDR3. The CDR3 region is CASSKVEGRAYEQYF. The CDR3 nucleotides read TGTGCCAGCAGCAAAGTGGAGGGAAGGGCCTACGAGCAGTACTTC.

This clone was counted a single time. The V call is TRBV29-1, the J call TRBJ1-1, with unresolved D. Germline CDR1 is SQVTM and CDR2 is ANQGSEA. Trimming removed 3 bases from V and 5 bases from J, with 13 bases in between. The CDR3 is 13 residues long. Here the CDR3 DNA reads TGCAGCGTTGATAGTTATGGGGATACTGAAGCTTTCTTT. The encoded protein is CSVDSYGDTEAFF.

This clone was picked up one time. DNA for the CDR3: TGTGCCAGTAGCTGGGACAGAAACAATCAGCCCCAGCATTTT. Translated: CASSWDRNNQPQHF. This chain joins TRBV19 and TRBJ1-5; 7 bases fit TRBD1. After removal of 6 bases from V and 3 bases from J, the junction contained 5 bases not matched to a gene. The CDR3 totals 14 residues. Per the germline V gene, CDR1 is LNHDA and CDR2 is SQIVND (reference sequence).

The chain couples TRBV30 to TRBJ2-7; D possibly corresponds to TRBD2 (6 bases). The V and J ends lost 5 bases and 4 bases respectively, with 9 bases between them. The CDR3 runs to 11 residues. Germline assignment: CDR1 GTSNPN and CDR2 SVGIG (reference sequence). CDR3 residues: CAWAGRYEQYF. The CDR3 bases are TGTGCCTGGGCGGGAAGATACGAGCAGTACTTC. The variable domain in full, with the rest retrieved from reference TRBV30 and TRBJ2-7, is SQTIHQWPATLVQPVGSPLSLECTVEGTSNPNLYWYRQAAGRGLQLLFYSVGIGQISSEVPQNLSASRPQDRQFILSSKKLLLSDSGFYLCAWAGRYEQYFGPGTRLTVT.

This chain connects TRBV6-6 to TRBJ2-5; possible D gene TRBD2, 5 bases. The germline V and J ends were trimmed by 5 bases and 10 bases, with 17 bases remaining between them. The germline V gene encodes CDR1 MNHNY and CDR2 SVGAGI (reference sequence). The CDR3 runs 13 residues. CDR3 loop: CASSVEGRRDQYF. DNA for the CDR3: TGTGCCAGCAGTGTCGAGGGCCGAAGAGACCAGTACTTC.

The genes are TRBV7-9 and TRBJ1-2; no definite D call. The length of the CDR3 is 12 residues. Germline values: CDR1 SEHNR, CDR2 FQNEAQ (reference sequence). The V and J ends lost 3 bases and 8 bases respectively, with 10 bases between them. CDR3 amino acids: CASSLGEDGYTF. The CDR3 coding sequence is TGTGCCAGCAGCTTGGGTGAAGACGGCTACACCTTC.

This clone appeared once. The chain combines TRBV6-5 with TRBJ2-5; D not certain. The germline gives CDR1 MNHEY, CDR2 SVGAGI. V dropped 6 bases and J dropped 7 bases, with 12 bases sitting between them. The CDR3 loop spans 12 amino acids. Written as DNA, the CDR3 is TGTGCCAGCAGGTCCCTCACGGGGACCCAGTACTTC. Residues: CASRSLTGTQYF.

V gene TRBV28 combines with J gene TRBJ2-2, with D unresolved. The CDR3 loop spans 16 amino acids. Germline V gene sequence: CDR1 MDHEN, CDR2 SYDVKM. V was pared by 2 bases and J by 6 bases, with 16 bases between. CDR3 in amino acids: CASSLGGQMRAGELFF. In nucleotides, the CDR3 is TGTGCCAGCAGTTTAGGTGGGCAGATGAGAGCCGGGGAGCTGTTTTTT.

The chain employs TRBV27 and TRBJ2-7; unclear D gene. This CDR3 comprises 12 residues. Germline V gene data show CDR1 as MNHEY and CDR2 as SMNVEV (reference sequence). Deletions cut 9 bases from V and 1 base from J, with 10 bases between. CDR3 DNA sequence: TGTGCCAGTTATAGCCCGTCCTACGAGCAGTACTTC. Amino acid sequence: CASYSPSYEQYF.

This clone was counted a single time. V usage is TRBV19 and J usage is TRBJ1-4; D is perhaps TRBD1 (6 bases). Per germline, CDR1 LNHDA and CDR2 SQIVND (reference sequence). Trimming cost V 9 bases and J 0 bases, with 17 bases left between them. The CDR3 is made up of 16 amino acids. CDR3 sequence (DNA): TGTGCCAGCCGACCGGCAGGGGCAGCAACTAATGAAAAACTGTTTTTT. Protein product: CASRPAGAATNEKLFF.

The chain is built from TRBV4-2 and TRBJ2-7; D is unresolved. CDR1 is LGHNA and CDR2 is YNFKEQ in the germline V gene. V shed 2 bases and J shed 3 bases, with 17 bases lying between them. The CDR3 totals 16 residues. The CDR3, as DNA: TGTGCCAGCAGCCAAATCCTAGGTTTGGCAGGCTACGAGCAGTACTTC. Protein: CASSQILGLAGYEQYF.

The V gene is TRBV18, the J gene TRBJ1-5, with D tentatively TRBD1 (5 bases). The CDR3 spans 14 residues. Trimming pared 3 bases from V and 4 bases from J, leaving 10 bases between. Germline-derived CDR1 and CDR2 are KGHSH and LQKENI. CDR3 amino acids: CASSPGRGNQPQHF. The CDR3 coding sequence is TGTGCCAGCTCACCCGGGAGGGGTAATCAGCCCCAGCATTTT.

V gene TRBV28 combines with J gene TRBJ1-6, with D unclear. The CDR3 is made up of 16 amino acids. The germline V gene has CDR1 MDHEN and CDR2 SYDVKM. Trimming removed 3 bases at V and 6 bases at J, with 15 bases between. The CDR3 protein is CASSFEGRLGNSPLHF. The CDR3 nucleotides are TGTGCCAGCAGTTTCGAGGGAAGGTTGGGTAATTCACCCCTCCACTTT.

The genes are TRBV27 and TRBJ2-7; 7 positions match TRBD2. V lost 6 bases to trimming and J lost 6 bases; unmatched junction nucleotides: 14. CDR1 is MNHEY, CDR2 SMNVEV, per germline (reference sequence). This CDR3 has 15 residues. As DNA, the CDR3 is TGTGCCAGCAGGGGGGGGACTACGTCCCACCTCGAGCAGTACTTC. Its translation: CASRGGTTSHLEQYF.

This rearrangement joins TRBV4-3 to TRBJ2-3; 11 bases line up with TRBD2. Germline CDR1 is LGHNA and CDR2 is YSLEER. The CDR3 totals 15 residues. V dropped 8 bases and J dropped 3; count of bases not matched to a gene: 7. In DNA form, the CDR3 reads TGCGCCAGCGGGGATACTAGCGGGAGAACAGATACGCAGTATTTT. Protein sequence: CASGDTSGRTDTQYF.

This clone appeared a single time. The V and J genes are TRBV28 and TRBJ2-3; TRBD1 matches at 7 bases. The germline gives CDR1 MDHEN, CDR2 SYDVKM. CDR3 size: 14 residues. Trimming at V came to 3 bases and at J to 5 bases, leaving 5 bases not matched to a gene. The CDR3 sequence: CASSFQQGKDTQYF. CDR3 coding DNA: TGTGCCAGCAGTTTTCAACAGGGGAAAGATACGCAGTATTTT.

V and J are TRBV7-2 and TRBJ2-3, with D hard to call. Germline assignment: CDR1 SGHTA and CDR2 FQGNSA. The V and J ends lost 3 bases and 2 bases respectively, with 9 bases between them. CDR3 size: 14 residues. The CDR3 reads CASSFAGSTDTQYF. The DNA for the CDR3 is TGTGCCAGCAGCTTTGCCGGCTCCACAGATACGCAGTATTTT.

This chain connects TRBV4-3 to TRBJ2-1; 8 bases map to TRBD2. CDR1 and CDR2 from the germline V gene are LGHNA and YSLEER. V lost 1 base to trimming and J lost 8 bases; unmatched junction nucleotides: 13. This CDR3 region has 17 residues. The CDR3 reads CASSQGTGRGRSDEQFF. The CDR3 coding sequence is TGCGCCAGCAGCCAAGGGACGGGACGCGGGAGGAGCGATGAGCAGTTCTTC.

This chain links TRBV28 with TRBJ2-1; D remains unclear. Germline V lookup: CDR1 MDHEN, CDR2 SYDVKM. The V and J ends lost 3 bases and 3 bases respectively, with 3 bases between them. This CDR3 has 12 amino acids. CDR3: CASSFDYNEQFF. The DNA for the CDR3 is TGTGCCAGCAGTTTCGACTACAATGAGCAGTTCTTC.

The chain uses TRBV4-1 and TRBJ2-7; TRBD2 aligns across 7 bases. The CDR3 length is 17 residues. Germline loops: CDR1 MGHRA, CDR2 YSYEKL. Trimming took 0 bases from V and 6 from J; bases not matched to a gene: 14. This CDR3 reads CASSQDQAGARTGEQYF. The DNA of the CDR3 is TGCGCCAGCAGCCAAGATCAGGCGGGAGCGAGAACTGGCGAGCAGTACTTC.

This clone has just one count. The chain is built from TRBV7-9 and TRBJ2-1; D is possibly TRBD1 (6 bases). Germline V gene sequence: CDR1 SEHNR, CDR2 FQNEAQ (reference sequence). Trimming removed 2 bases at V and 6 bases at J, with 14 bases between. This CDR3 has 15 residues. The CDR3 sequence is CASSLHRVIGNEQFF. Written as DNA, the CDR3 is TGTGCCAGCAGCTTACACAGGGTAATAGGCAATGAGCAGTTCTTC.